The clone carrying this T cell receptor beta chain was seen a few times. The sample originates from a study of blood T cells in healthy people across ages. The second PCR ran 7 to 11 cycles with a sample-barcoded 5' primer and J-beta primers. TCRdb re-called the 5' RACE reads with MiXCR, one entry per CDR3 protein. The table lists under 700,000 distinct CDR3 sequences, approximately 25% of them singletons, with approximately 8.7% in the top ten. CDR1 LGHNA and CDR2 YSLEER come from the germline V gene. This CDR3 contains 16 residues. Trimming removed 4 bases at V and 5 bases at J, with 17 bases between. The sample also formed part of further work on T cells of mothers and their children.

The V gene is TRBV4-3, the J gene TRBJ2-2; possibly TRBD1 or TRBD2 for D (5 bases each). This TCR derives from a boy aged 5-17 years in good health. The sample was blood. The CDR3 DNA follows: TGCGCCAGCAGCCGTATAGCTGGGGGAAAAACCGGGGAGCTGTTTTTT. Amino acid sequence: CASSRIAGGKTGELFF.